This T cell receptor beta chain was observed in a study of blood T cell repertoires in COVID-19. Background on the study: Samples taken during acute and convalescent COVID-19 were collected in the United States, Italy and Spain.

The study recruited exposed participants who had met a COVID-19 case within 2 weeks before entry. Original handling: Amplified reference gene primers provided the basis for estimating nucleated cell counts. Clones were sequenced by immunoSEQ multiplex PCR, and TCRdb holds only the in-frame ones, with some missing. V and J calls and clone size follow that table, whereas D and trimming were derived from the DNA. The data hold 300,000 to 400,000 clones, with 85% observed a single time. Germline CDR1 is SEHNR and CDR2 is FQNEAQ (reference sequence). The germline V and J ends were trimmed by 11 bases and 0 bases, with 14 bases remaining between them. CDR3 length: 14 amino acids.

What was sequenced was PBMCs or T cells enriched from blood (not recorded which). The chain links TRBV7-9 to TRBJ1-3; the D is unclear. This TCR was recovered from a woman aged 30 to 39 who had been exposed to COVID-19. CDR3 coding DNA: TGTGCCGTGGCCCAGGATAACTCTGGAAACACCATATATTTT. Its translation: CAVAQDNSGNTIYF.